This T cell receptor beta chain was sequenced for a study of T cells in Graves' hyperthyroidism and ophthalmopathy. There were TCR beta CDR3 regions amplified from RNA transcripts. Using the HTBI primer set, a first-round RT-PCR was run on the TCR CDR3. A single record per CDR3 protein comes from TCRdb applying MiXCR to the multiplex PCR reads. Among more than 300,000 distinct CDR3 sequences listed, approximately 17% were seen once. CDR1 is SGHAT, CDR2 FQNNGV, per germline. V was clipped by 0 bases and J by 2 bases, with 14 bases between them. This CDR3 has 16 residues. This clonotype was found many times. The antigen is undetermined. Study results and limitations: Most thyroid clonotypes that were expanded above 0.001 also turned up in blood. Ophthalmopathy was told apart from stable hyperthyroidism by a 13 V-J model.

Diagnoses used clinical symptoms, serum thyroxine and TRAb, thyroid ultrasound and orbital computed tomography. The specimen was blood. This TCR derives from a man aged 18 to 30 with Graves' ophthalmopathy. The V call is TRBV11-2, the J call TRBJ2-7; TRBD1 or TRBD2 may be the D gene (5 bases each). The DNA of the CDR3 is TGTGCCAGCAGCTTAGAGGCGGTTCGGGGCCCCTACGAGCAGTACTTC. As protein: CASSLEAVRGPYEQYF.